This TCR beta chain was documented in a study of regulatory T cells in long-lasting Graves disease. Study information: Persistent Graves' disease meant over 5 years of antithyroid drugs with positive TSH receptor antibodies.

In this sample, this clonotype turned up a few times. What it binds is unknown. The time point denotes: persistent/refractory GD, antithyroid drugs over 5 years with positive TRAb. Isolated PBMC RNA provided the starting material for the TCR library. Researchers made TCR beta libraries by using iRepertoire HTBI primers and running Arm-PCR on CDR3 regions. TCRdb independently ran MiXCR on the multiplex PCR reads; one entry per CDR3 protein. Seen here are 400,000 to 500,000 distinct CDR3 sequences, roughly 23% observed once, and the top ten hold approximately 15%. Findings and limits, study-wide: Newly diagnosed patients shared 850 to 1,000 public clonotypes; persistent patients shared approximately 2,900. Persistent Graves' patients showed less TCR diversity than newly diagnosed patients showed.

Source: peripheral blood mononuclear cells (PBMCs), taken when the disease was refractory, from a patient treated with antithyroid drugs. This clonotype was sampled from a female donor with Graves disease.

In DNA, the CDR3 is TGTGCCAGCAGTCCCGGGGGGTCCGAGGCCAACGTCCTGACTTTC. It translates to CASSPGGSEANVLTF. V usage is TRBV28 and J usage is TRBJ2-6; 7 positions agree with TRBD2. The germline gives CDR1 MDHEN, CDR2 SYDVKM. V lost 5 bases and J lost 6; bases outside the gene matches: 7. The CDR3 totals 15 residues.